The 9 T cell receptor beta chains below all came from one sample that was sequenced in a study of cytotoxic CD8 clonotypes in ibrutinib-treated CLL. Profiling relied on immunoSEQ multiplex PCR, and the TCRdb table lists in-frame clones only, not all of them. The sample contains 27,000 or so clones, over 75% of which appear only once. The sequenced sample was PBMCs, obtained after 24 months of ibrutinib treatment. These receptors originate from a human donor with chronic lymphocytic leukemia.

This rearrangement joins TRBV4-2 to TRBJ2-3; D gene unclear. The CDR3 spans 14 residues. The germline CDR1 and CDR2 sequences are LGHNA and YNFKEQ. V was trimmed by 4 bases and J by 4 bases, leaving 12 bases between them. CDR3 region: CASSLGRFPDTQYF. The DNA for the CDR3 is TGTGCCAGCAGCCTCGGAAGATTTCCAGATACGCAGTATTTT.

This chain joins TRBV6-9 and TRBJ1-6; D may be TRBD1 (6 bases). This CDR3 is 14 amino acids long. Trimming shortened V by 6 bases and J by 7 bases, and 13 bases separated the two germline ends. CDR1 and CDR2 (germline): MNHGY, SVAAGI. As DNA, the CDR3 is TGTGCCAGCAGCTCCGGGACACACAATTCACCCCTCCACTTT. This translates into CASSSGTHNSPLHF.

The rearrangement links TRBV28 to TRBJ2-5; TRBD2 is a possible D gene (6 bases). This CDR3 is built from 15 residues. CDR1 is MDHEN and CDR2 is SYDVKM in the germline V gene. The V end lost 6 bases, the J end lost 0 bases, and 14 bases lay between the germline ends. CDR3 in amino acids: CASRESGGNQETQYF. The CDR3 DNA follows: TGTGCCAGCAGGGAGTCAGGAGGGAACCAAGAGACCCAGTACTTC.

The V gene is TRBV12-5, the J gene TRBJ2-3; maybe TRBD1 (6 bases). This CDR3 is built from 15 residues. CDR1 is LGHNT and CDR2 is FRNRAP in the germline V gene. The V end lost 6 bases, the J end lost 2 bases, and 15 bases lay between the germline ends. The CDR3 DNA follows: TGTGCTAGTGGCCCCCTCGGACAGTCCACAGATACGCAGTATTTT. This sequence encodes CASGPLGQSTDTQYF.

CDR3 sequence (DNA): TGTGCCAGCAGCGTAACAGGGTTTCGGCGAGACCGGACGGAGACCCAGTACTTC. As protein: CASSVTGFRRDRTETQYF. This sequence joins TRBV11-2 and TRBJ2-5; weak D call: TRBD1 (6 bases). Per germline, CDR1 SGHAT and CDR2 FQNNGV. The ends were cut back, 5 bases at V and 5 bases at J, with 27 bases in the middle. This CDR3 spans 18 amino acids. The full variable domain, completed using reference TRBV11-2 and TRBJ2-5, is EAGVAQSPRYKIIEKRQSVAFWCNPISGHATLYWYQQILGQGPKLLIQFQNNGVVDDSQLPKDRFSAERLKGVDSTLKIQPAKLEDSAVYLCASSVTGFRRDRTETQYFGPGTRLLVL.

This chain joins TRBV5-6 and TRBJ2-7; D unclear. V lost 3 bases and J 7 bases, leaving 8 bases between the germline ends. Germline lookup yields CDR1 SGHDT and CDR2 YYEEEE. This CDR3 spans 11 amino acids. The CDR3 reads CASSSSLEQYF. CDR3 DNA: TGTGCCAGCAGCTCCTCATTGGAGCAGTACTTC.

This clone has more than one count but fewer than ten. The chain combines TRBV30 with TRBJ2-7; 7 bases are a match to TRBD1. The V gene end was trimmed by 4 bases and the J gene end by 1 base; junction bases not matched to a gene: 1. The V gene's germline CDR1 is GTSNPN and CDR2 SVGIG (reference sequence). The CDR3 covers 12 residues. DNA of the CDR3: TGTGCCTGGACGGACAGGTCCTACGAGCAGTACTTC. Protein sequence: CAWTDRSYEQYF.

The chain combines TRBV11-2 with TRBJ2-5; TRBD2 is a possible D gene (6 bases). CDR1 and CDR2 from the germline V gene are SGHAT and FQNNGV. Trimming shortened V by 4 bases and J by 0 bases, and 15 bases separated the two germline ends. There are 16 residues in the CDR3. This CDR3 is CASSSPAGMYQETQYF. Here the CDR3 DNA reads TGTGCCAGCAGCTCTCCGGCGGGGATGTACCAAGAGACCCAGTACTTC. Using reference TRBV11-2 and TRBJ2-5 for the parts outside the CDR3, the full variable domain is EAGVAQSPRYKIIEKRQSVAFWCNPISGHATLYWYQQILGQGPKLLIQFQNNGVVDDSQLPKDRFSAERLKGVDSTLKIQPAKLEDSAVYLCASSSPAGMYQETQYFGPGTRLLVL.

The chain combines TRBV6-5 with TRBJ1-1; no definite D call. CDR1 MNHEY and CDR2 SVGAGI come from the germline V gene. The CDR3 has 12 amino acids. V was cut by 0 bases and J by 6 bases, with 5 bases left in between. The CDR3, as DNA: TGTGCCAGCAGTTACTCCCTTGCTGAAGCTTTCTTT. Translating it yields CASSYSLAEAFF.